This T cell receptor beta chain was recovered during a study of blood T cell repertoires in COVID-19. For the study at large: Samples taken during acute and convalescent COVID-19 were collected in the United States, Italy and Spain.

Trimming removed 0 bases from V and 1 base from J, with 9 bases in between. Germline assignment: CDR1 MGHRA and CDR2 YSYEKL. The CDR3 length is 15 residues. As processed by the authors: Reference gene primer amplification yielded estimated nucleated cell counts. TCRdb keeps only in-frame clones here, not all; method: immunoSEQ multiplex PCR. V, J and clone size are those of that table, while D and trimming were read from the DNA. The sample consists of 95,000 to 100,000 clones, approximately 86% of them appearing once. The chain carries TRBV4-1 and TRBJ1-1; D might be TRBD1 (5 bases). Input material: peripheral blood. The TCR comes from an elderly man with acute or convalescent COVID-19. CDR3 sequence reads: CASSQENRQNTEAFF. The CDR3 nucleotides are TGCGCCAGCAGCCAAGAGAACAGGCAGAACACTGAAGCTTTCTTT.